The 20 T cell receptor beta chains listed next were all sequenced from one sample in a study of cytomegalovirus exposure and HLA in healthy donors (dated by TCRdb to the late 2010s). Libraries were prepared through the immunoSEQ multiplex PCR assay. The table was pulled from immuneACCESS by TCRdb, which kept in-frame rearrangements only. Such tables lose some clones; where checked, under half of the loss comes from unresolved V genes, and the rest has no known cause. This sample comprises roughly 250,000 clones, approximately 84% of them detected only once. The ten largest account for roughly 1.2% of the sample. Sample: PBMCs. These TCRs come from a woman aged 25 to 45 in good health and CMV-seropositive.

The chain couples TRBV12-5 to TRBJ2-1; 8 bases agree with TRBD2. In germline, CDR1 is LGHNT, CDR2 FRNRAP. J gave up 6 bases and V 7 bases, and 8 bases lay outside the gene matches. The CDR3 loop spans 14 amino acids. CDR3 nucleotide sequence: TGTGCTAGTGCTCAATCGGGGACTAGCAATGAGCAGTTCTTC. This gives the protein CASAQSGTSNEQFF.

The chain is built from TRBV4-2 and TRBJ2-1; 11 bases are shared with TRBD2. The CDR3 covers 19 residues. The germline CDR1 and CDR2 sequences are LGHNA and YNFKEQ. V shed 1 base and J 2 bases; nucleotides not matched to a gene: 10. The CDR3 DNA reads TGTGCCAGCAGCCAAGGTTCCGGGACTAGCGGAATTACCTACAATGAGCAGTTCTTC. Its protein is CASSQGSGTSGITYNEQFF.

This chain links TRBV7-8 with TRBJ1-2; tentatively, D is TRBD1 (6 bases). V gave up 8 bases and J gave up 4 bases, with 11 bases separating them. Germline-derived CDR1 and CDR2 are SGHVS and FQNEAQ. The CDR3 runs 12 residues. CDR3 nucleotide sequence: TGTGCCAGCGGGGGGGGGCCCTATGGCTACACCTTC. This codes for CASGGGPYGYTF.

CDR3 sequence: CASSWTVNTEAFF. The CDR3 DNA sequence: TGTGCCAGCAGTTGGACAGTGAACACTGAAGCTTTCTTT. The V gene is TRBV2, the J gene TRBJ1-1; D is possibly TRBD1 (6 bases). This CDR3 region has 13 residues. V was shortened by 5 bases and J by 0 bases, with 7 bases between the two germline ends. Germline CDR1 SNHLY, CDR2 FYNNEI.

This chain joins TRBV11-2 and TRBJ2-7; 7 bases agree with TRBD1. With 3 bases clipped from V and 0 bases from J, the junction kept 8 bases outside the gene matches. The germline V gene encodes CDR1 SGHAT and CDR2 FQNNGV. The CDR3 has 16 amino acids. The CDR3 coding sequence is TGTGCCAGCAGCTTGGGACAGCCCCGAAGCTCCTACGAGCAGTACTTC. The encoded protein is CASSLGQPRSSYEQYF.

V is TRBV4-2 and J is TRBJ1-5; TRBD1 aligns across 9 bases. V was pared by 3 bases and J by 1 base, with 13 bases of the junction left unmatched. The CDR3 extends over 19 amino acids. CDR1 and CDR2 from the germline V gene are LGHNA and YNFKEQ. The CDR3 DNA reads TGTGCCAGCAGCCAGGGGACAGGGCCTGGGGGGGGGAGCAATCAGCCCCAGCATTTT. Translated, it gives CASSQGTGPGGGSNQPQHF.

This chain connects TRBV7-8 to TRBJ2-3; 8 bases agree with TRBD1. Losses at the gene ends were 6 bases for V and 2 bases for J; bases not matched to a gene: 13. The CDR3 runs 17 residues. The germline V gene encodes CDR1 SGHVS and CDR2 FQNEAQ. Here the CDR3 reads CASSTQLGQALTDTQYF. CDR3 in DNA: TGTGCCAGCAGTACCCAACTGGGACAGGCTCTCACAGATACGCAGTATTTT.

This clone was detected a few times. This chain links TRBV2 with TRBJ1-1; TRBD1 agrees at 7 bases. The V segment lost 6 bases and the J segment 4 bases; nucleotides outside the gene matches: 8. The CDR3 extends over 14 amino acids. CDR1 SNHLY and CDR2 FYNNEI come from the germline V gene. This chain's CDR3 is CASRGRTGGTEAFF. CDR3 bases: TGTGCCAGCAGAGGAAGGACAGGCGGCACTGAAGCTTTCTTT.

This chain connects TRBV27 to TRBJ1-2; possible D gene TRBD1, 5 bases. Deletions cut 4 bases from V and 2 bases from J, with 17 bases between. The germline CDR1 and CDR2 sequences are MNHEY and SMNVEV (reference sequence). This CDR3 region has 16 residues. CDR3 in DNA: TGTGCCAGCAGTTCCCTCCGCGGGGGAACAAACTATGGCTACACCTTC. It yields the protein CASSSLRGGTNYGYTF.

This sequence joins TRBV11-3 and TRBJ1-2; D possibly corresponds to TRBD1 (6 bases). Germline CDR1 and CDR2: SGHNT and YENEEA. The CDR3 totals 15 residues. V shed 5 bases and J shed 2 bases, with 15 bases lying between them. The CDR3 DNA sequence: TGTGCCAGCAGCCCCGGACAGCCTGGGAACTATGGCTACACCTTC. This codes for CASSPGQPGNYGYTF.

The chain uses TRBV18 and TRBJ2-1; 8 nucleotides line up with TRBD2. Germline CDR1 and CDR2: KGHSH and LQKENI. The CDR3 is 15 amino acids. V gave up 3 bases and J gave up 1 base; unmatched junction bases: 2. The CDR3 protein is CASSPGLGSYNEQFF. The DNA for the CDR3 is TGTGCCAGCTCACCGGGACTAGGATCCTACAATGAGCAGTTCTTC. Variable domain in full (rest from reference TRBV18 and TRBJ2-1): NAGVMQNPRHLVRRRGQEARLRCSPMKGHSHVYWYRQLPEEGLKFMVYLQKENIIDESGMPKERFSAEFPKEGPSILRIQQVVRGDSAAYFCASSPGLGSYNEQFFGPGTRLTVL.

This chain connects TRBV18 to TRBJ2-7; D unresolved. V lost 2 bases and J 5 bases, leaving 10 bases between the germline ends. The length of the CDR3 is 13 residues. The germline gives CDR1 KGHSH, CDR2 LQKENI. The CDR3 here is CASSPSAGHEQYF. CDR3 in DNA: TGTGCCAGCTCACCATCGGCAGGCCACGAGCAGTACTTC.

The V gene is TRBV6-5, the J gene TRBJ1-3; D unclear. The CDR3 is 13 residues long. Trimming removed 5 bases from V and 4 bases from J, with 9 bases in between. The germline gives CDR1 MNHEY, CDR2 SVGAGI. CDR3 in DNA: TGTGCCAGCAGTAACGTCGGGGGAAACACCATATATTTT. Translating gives CASSNVGGNTIYF.

This rearrangement joins TRBV19 to TRBJ1-2, with D uncertain. The CDR3 is 12 residues long. The germline CDR1 and CDR2 sequences are LNHDA and SQIVND (reference sequence). Trimming left V 3 bases short and J 6 bases short, with 8 bases between. CDR3 sequence: CASSIHGDGYTF. Written as DNA, the CDR3 is TGTGCCAGTAGTATTCACGGGGATGGCTACACCTTC.

This clone has only a few counts. J is TRBJ1-5 and V is TRBV19; D is undetermined. The V and J ends lost 3 bases and 0 bases respectively, with 12 bases between them. The germline gives CDR1 LNHDA, CDR2 SQIVND (reference sequence). This CDR3 spans 16 amino acids. CDR3 loop: CASSMGSLGSNQPQHF. The CDR3 bases are TGTGCCAGTAGTATGGGCTCCTTAGGTAGCAATCAGCCCCAGCATTTT.

This chain links TRBV6-5 with TRBJ1-5; 9 nucleotides match TRBD1. Trimming took 5 bases from V and 5 from J; bases not matched to a gene: 4. Germline loops: CDR1 MNHEY, CDR2 SVGAGI. The CDR3 is 14 residues long. Here the CDR3 DNA reads TGTGCCAGCAGTCCTGGACAGGGGTATCAGCCCCAGCATTTT. It encodes CASSPGQGYQPQHF.

In DNA form, the CDR3 reads TGCGCCAGCAGCCCGGGGGGACTAGCGGGAGGAGATACGCAGTATTTT. Translation: CASSPGGLAGGDTQYF. The chain joins TRBV5-1 to TRBJ2-3; 15 nucleotides line up with TRBD2. This CDR3 is built from 16 residues. Germline CDR1 is SGHRS and CDR2 is YFSETQ. After removal of 4 bases from V and 5 bases from J, the junction contained 5 bases not matched to a gene.

The J gene is TRBJ2-2, the V gene TRBV18; D gene uncertain. CDR1 is KGHSH and CDR2 is LQKENI in the germline V gene. The V and J ends lost 1 base and 3 bases respectively, with 6 bases between them. The CDR3 consists of 14 residues. CDR3 DNA: TGTGCCAGCTCACCACGTCCTGACACCGGGGAGCTGTTTTTT. Its protein is CASSPRPDTGELFF.

The chain recombines TRBV9 with TRBJ2-7, with TRBD1 matching over 7 bases. Per germline, CDR1 SGDLS and CDR2 YYNGEE. V trimming: 1 base; J trimming: 7 bases; junction bases outside the gene matches: 11. This CDR3 spans 15 amino acids. In DNA form, the CDR3 reads TGTGCCAGCAGCGTATCGACAGGGATCGTAGTTGAGCAGTACTTC. Amino acid sequence: CASSVSTGIVVEQYF.

The J gene is TRBJ2-1, the V gene TRBV27; 8 positions agree with TRBD2. This CDR3 comprises 15 residues. Germline lookup yields CDR1 MNHEY and CDR2 SMNVEV (reference sequence). The junction had 4 bases not matched to a gene; V was cut back by 2 bases and J by 4 bases. The CDR3 loop reads CASSLLAGPYNEQFF. In nucleotides, the CDR3 is TGTGCCAGCAGTTTACTAGCGGGTCCGTACAATGAGCAGTTCTTC.